This T cell receptor (beta chain) emerged from a study of blood T cell repertoires in COVID-19. Study-level information: The United States, Italy and Spain supplied acute and convalescent COVID-19 samples. Nucleic acid was either cDNA or gDNA, and it came from T cells, B-cell-depleted T cells, or PBMCs.

Using immunoSEQ multiplex PCR, the repertoire was profiled, and TCRdb retains in-frame clones only, with some absent. The table includes 30,000 to 50,000 clones, about nine tenths detected once. The CDR3 numbers 11 amino acids, ends counted. Worth noting for this clone: The conserved final phenylalanine or tryptophan is absent from the CDR3, which likely points to a read error. It is unclear where the CDR3 begins or ends on the DNA, so no DNA is shown, and the CDR3 is as TCRdb lists it.

Sample: peripheral blood. The J gene is TRBJ2-4, the V gene TRBV5-3; the table's D gene call, TRBD1, was not cross checked with the DNA. TRBV5-3 qualifies as an ORF whose function is uncertain. The TCR originated in a woman aged 25 to 39 in a cohort sampled during active COVID-19. CDR3 residues: CARSLWLGQQV.